A selection of T cell receptor beta chains follows, all from one sample in a study of blood T cells in healthy people across ages. TCRdb independently ran MiXCR on the 5' RACE reads; one entry per CDR3 protein. The sample includes about 1 million distinct CDR3 sequences, about 25% of them seen just once. The same sample was also used in a study of T cells of mothers and their children.

Sequencing was performed on blood. These receptors were taken from a girl under 10 years old in good health. The CDR3 runs from the conserved cysteine through the conserved F or W. A D gene is named only where the DNA matches it firmly. Clone size is shown for a subset of rows, as once, few, many or a class of expanded clone.

cdr3_nt: TGTGCCAGCAGCTACCGGGACAGGGCGGTCAGCTATGGCTACACCTTC
cdr3_aa: CASSYRDRAVSYGYTF
d_call: TRBD1
j_call: TRBJ1-2
v_call: TRBV13
clone_size: .

cdr3_nt: TGCAGCGTTTTGAAGGACAGGAGGAGCACCGGGGAGCTGTTTTTT
cdr3_aa: CSVLKDRRSTGELFF
d_call: TRBD1
j_call: TRBJ2-2
v_call: TRBV29-1
clone_size: .

cdr3_nt: TGCAGCGTGGGGGCACTCTACAATGAGCAGTTCTTC
cdr3_aa: CSVGALYNEQFF
d_call: .
j_call: TRBJ2-1
v_call: TRBV29-1
clone_size: .

cdr3_nt: TGCGCCAGCAGCCAAGACTACCGGAGCTACAATGAGCAGTTCTTC
cdr3_aa: CASSQDYRSYNEQFF
d_call: .
j_call: TRBJ2-1
v_call: TRBV4-3
clone_size: .

cdr3_nt: TGCAGCGTTGTTCAGGGAAGCTACGAGCAGTACTTC
cdr3_aa: CSVVQGSYEQYF
d_call: .
j_call: TRBJ2-7
v_call: TRBV29-1
clone_size: .

cdr3_nt: TGTGCCAGCAGTTTATTGTCGGGAGAGGGCACAGATACGCAGTATTTT
cdr3_aa: CASSLLSGEGTDTQYF
d_call: .
j_call: TRBJ2-3
v_call: TRBV28
clone_size: once

cdr3_nt: TGCAGCGCTAAACAGATAGGTGCAACTAATGAAAAACTGTTTTTT
cdr3_aa: CSAKQIGATNEKLFF
d_call: .
j_call: TRBJ1-4
v_call: TRBV20-1
clone_size: .

cdr3_nt: TGTGCCAGCAGTGAAGCGCTGGGGGCTAGAGGGGTCTTAGATACGCAGTATTTT
cdr3_aa: CASSEALGARGVLDTQYF
d_call: .
j_call: TRBJ2-3
v_call: TRBV6-1
clone_size: .

cdr3_nt: TGTGCCAGCAGCGGGGATTCTACAGAAAACACTGAAGCTTTCTTT
cdr3_aa: CASSGDSTENTEAFF
d_call: .
j_call: TRBJ1-1
v_call: TRBV9
clone_size: .

cdr3_nt: TGTGCCAGCAGCCGGACAGGGTCGGGCGGCTACACCTTC
cdr3_aa: CASSRTGSGGYTF
d_call: TRBD1
j_call: TRBJ1-2
v_call: TRBV7-2
clone_size: few

cdr3_nt: TGCAGTGCTAGAGATTGGGAAACGGAGGGAAAACTGTTTTTT
cdr3_aa: CSARDWETEGKLFF
d_call: .
j_call: TRBJ1-4
v_call: TRBV20-1
clone_size: few

cdr3_nt: TGTGCCAGCAGTCCCCCCCGAGACGAGCAGTACTTC
cdr3_aa: CASSPPRDEQYF
d_call: .
j_call: TRBJ2-7
v_call: TRBV28
clone_size: .

cdr3_nt: TGCAGTGCTAGAGATCGAACAGGGGGCACTGAAGCTTTCTTT
cdr3_aa: CSARDRTGGTEAFF
d_call: TRBD1
j_call: TRBJ1-1
v_call: TRBV20-1
clone_size: few

cdr3_nt: TGCGCCAGCAGCCCCCAAACTAGGCCCCTCCTCTACAATGAGCAGTTCTTC
cdr3_aa: CASSPQTRPLLYNEQFF
d_call: .
j_call: TRBJ2-1
v_call: TRBV4-3
clone_size: .

cdr3_nt: TGCAGTGCTCGCCGGGACTTTACCGAGCAGTACTTC
cdr3_aa: CSARRDFTEQYF
d_call: .
j_call: TRBJ2-7
v_call: TRBV20-1
clone_size: .

cdr3_nt: TGTGCCAGCAGCTCAAGGACAGGGATTGTGGAAGAGCAGTACTTC
cdr3_aa: CASSSRTGIVEEQYF
d_call: TRBD1
j_call: TRBJ2-7
v_call: TRBV13
clone_size: few

cdr3_nt: TGCGCCAGCAGCTTGAGCCGGGTCGAGGAGACCCAGTACTTC
cdr3_aa: CASSLSRVEETQYF
d_call: .
j_call: TRBJ2-5
v_call: TRBV5-1
clone_size: .

cdr3_nt: TGTGCCAGCAGTTACTCAGGACTAGCGGGGAGGACCGGGGAGCTGTTTTTT
cdr3_aa: CASSYSGLAGRTGELFF
d_call: TRBD2
j_call: TRBJ2-2
v_call: TRBV6-5
clone_size: .

cdr3_nt: TGCAGTGCTGCCCGTAGTAGCGGGACTTACAATGAGCAGTTCTTC
cdr3_aa: CSAARSSGTYNEQFF
d_call: TRBD2
j_call: TRBJ2-1
v_call: TRBV20-1
clone_size: .

cdr3_nt: TGCAGCGTTCTGTACCGGGACAGGGGGCAGAGCGAGCAGTACTTC
cdr3_aa: CSVLYRDRGQSEQYF
d_call: TRBD1
j_call: TRBJ2-7
v_call: TRBV29-1
clone_size: .

cdr3_nt: TGTGCCAGCAGCTTCAATGGGGGAGTTTTCTACAATGAGCAGTTCTTC
cdr3_aa: CASSFNGGVFYNEQFF
d_call: .
j_call: TRBJ2-1
v_call: TRBV3-1
clone_size: .

cdr3_nt: TGTGCCAGCAGCCAAGCGGTGATAGCGGGAGGGCCTCTGGTCTTC
cdr3_aa: CASSQAVIAGGPLVF
d_call: TRBD2
j_call: TRBJ2-1
v_call: TRBV3-1
clone_size: .

cdr3_nt: TGTGCCAGCAGCCCACGTACTAGCGTTGGCTCCTACAATGAGCAGTTCTTC
cdr3_aa: CASSPRTSVGSYNEQFF
d_call: TRBD2
j_call: TRBJ2-1
v_call: TRBV9
clone_size: .

cdr3_nt: TGCAGTGTCGCAGAGACTTATGGGGAGACCCAGTGCTTC
cdr3_aa: CSVAETYGETQCF
d_call: .
j_call: TRBJ2-1
v_call: TRBV20-1
clone_size: .

cdr3_nt: TGTGCCATCAGTGAGTCGGGTACTCCTAACACCGGGGAGCTGTTTTTT
cdr3_aa: CAISESGTPNTGELFF
d_call: .
j_call: TRBJ2-2
v_call: TRBV10-3
clone_size: few

cdr3_nt: TGTGCCAGCAGCCCGCTGGGACTAGCGGGGGGGCGGGAAAACATTCAGTACTTC
cdr3_aa: CASSPLGLAGGRENIQYF
d_call: TRBD2
j_call: TRBJ2-4
v_call: TRBV7-2
clone_size: few

cdr3_nt: TGTGCCACCAGGAACAGGGGGAGCATTGCCTACGAGCAGTACTTC
cdr3_aa: CATRNRGSIAYEQYF
d_call: TRBD1
j_call: TRBJ2-7
v_call: TRBV12-3/TRBV12-4
clone_size: .

cdr3_nt: TGTGCCAGCAGCTTCAGGCCATCGGGGGAGACCCAGTACTTC
cdr3_aa: CASSFRPSGETQYF
d_call: .
j_call: TRBJ2-5
v_call: TRBV5-5
clone_size: .

cdr3_nt: TGTGCCAGCAGTAAAAGTACAGGGGGGGATCAGCCCCAGCATTTT
cdr3_aa: CASSKSTGGDQPQHF
d_call: TRBD1
j_call: TRBJ1-5
v_call: TRBV2
clone_size: few

cdr3_nt: TGCAGCGTGGTTACAGGAGGAAACACCATATATTTT
cdr3_aa: CSVVTGGNTIYF
d_call: .
j_call: TRBJ1-3
v_call: TRBV29-1
clone_size: few

cdr3_nt: TGTGCCAGCAGCTTCCGTGTGCGGGAGGCCCGTGCCAATGAGCAGTTCTTC
cdr3_aa: CASSFRVREARANEQFF
d_call: TRBD2
j_call: TRBJ2-1
v_call: TRBV7-8
clone_size: .

cdr3_nt: TGCGCCAGCAGCCAACTCATGCTGACTAATGAAAAACTGTTTTTT
cdr3_aa: CASSQLMLTNEKLFF
d_call: .
j_call: TRBJ1-4
v_call: TRBV4-1
clone_size: many

cdr3_nt: TGCGCCAGCAGCCAAGATACGGATGAGCAGTTCTTC
cdr3_aa: CASSQDTDEQFF
d_call: .
j_call: TRBJ2-1
v_call: TRBV4-1
clone_size: few

cdr3_nt: TGTGCCAGCGAGGGGCCTAGCGGGAGCAGGGAGCAGTTCTTC
cdr3_aa: CASEGPSGSREQFF
d_call: TRBD2
j_call: TRBJ2-1
v_call: TRBV13
clone_size: .

cdr3_nt: TGTGCCAGCAGCGTCTCCCCGTACCCAAACTACGAGCAGTACTTC
cdr3_aa: CASSVSPYPNYEQYF
d_call: .
j_call: TRBJ2-7
v_call: TRBV9
clone_size: .

cdr3_nt: TGTGCCAGCAGCCAAGATGCGGGAGTCGGCAATGAGCAGTTCTTC
cdr3_aa: CASSQDAGVGNEQFF
d_call: TRBD2
j_call: TRBJ2-1
v_call: TRBV4-2
clone_size: few

cdr3_nt: TGTGCCAGCAGTTACGCGGGAAGCTCCTACAATGAGCAGTTCTTC
cdr3_aa: CASSYAGSSYNEQFF
d_call: .
j_call: TRBJ2-1
v_call: TRBV6-2/TRBV6-3
clone_size: few

cdr3_nt: TGTGCCAGCAGTTACTCCTGGCCAGGGGATAGCAATCAGCCCCAGCATTTT
cdr3_aa: CASSYSWPGDSNQPQHF
d_call: .
j_call: TRBJ1-5
v_call: TRBV6-5
clone_size: few